These 29 T cell receptor beta chains originate from one sample sequenced in a study of T cell changes during pregnancy in multiple sclerosis. Profiling relied on immunoSEQ multiplex PCR, and the TCRdb table lists in-frame clones only, not all of them. Of tens of thousands of clones in the sample, 85% to 95% were seen once. Here the sequenced sample was peripheral blood, taken in the third trimester of pregnancy. These receptors came from a female donor in good health, enrolled as a control in a pregnancy study.

The count of this clone is one. V and J are TRBV4-1 and TRBJ2-2; tentatively, D is TRBD2 (6 bases). The V gene lost 4 bases and the J gene lost 5 bases, with 17 bases spanning the gap. CDR3 length: 16 residues. Per germline, CDR1 MGHRA and CDR2 YSYEKL. The CDR3 loop is CASSPRGSSGTGELFF. The CDR3 coding sequence is TGCGCCAGCAGCCCCCGGGGGAGTTCAGGAACCGGGGAGCTGTTTTTT.

This clone appeared once. The chain uses TRBV9 and TRBJ2-5; 7 nucleotides align to TRBD1. The CDR3 has 15 amino acids. Germline V CDR1 and CDR2: SGDLS, YYNGEE. V was clipped by 4 bases and J by 4 bases; unmatched bases: 10. CDR3 protein: CASSTGTDLGETQYF. DNA for the CDR3: TGTGCCAGCAGCACCGGGACAGACCTAGGAGAGACCCAGTACTTC.

The chain couples TRBV9 to TRBJ2-7; 10 bases fit TRBD2. The germline gives CDR1 SGDLS, CDR2 YYNGEE. Trimming at V came to 0 bases and at J to 0 bases, leaving 3 bases not matched to a gene. The CDR3 has 16 amino acids. The chain's CDR3 is CASSVGPSGSSYEQYF. The CDR3 DNA reads TGTGCCAGCAGCGTAGGTCCTAGCGGGAGCTCCTACGAGCAGTACTTC.

The CDR3, as DNA: TGTGCCAGCAGTTACTCATTAAGCGGGAGACTCGGCGAGCAGTACTTC. Its protein product is CASSYSLSGRLGEQYF. The genes are TRBV6-5 and TRBJ2-7, with 8 nucleotides matching TRBD2. Per germline, CDR1 MNHEY and CDR2 SVGAGI. After removal of 0 bases from V and 6 bases from J, the junction contained 10 bases not matched to a gene. The length of the CDR3 is 16 residues.

The V call is TRBV18, the J call TRBJ2-1; possibly TRBD2 for D (5 bases). Germline lookup yields CDR1 KGHSH and CDR2 LQKENI. Trimming left V 3 bases short and J 2 bases short, with 11 bases between. The CDR3 contains 15 residues. The chain's CDR3 is CASSPNTGTYNEQFF. The CDR3 DNA reads TGTGCCAGCTCACCTAATACGGGGACCTACAATGAGCAGTTCTTC.

The rearrangement links TRBV19 to TRBJ2-7; D remains unclear. Germline CDR1 LNHDA, CDR2 SQIVND (reference sequence). The CDR3 is 11 amino acids. The ends were cut back, 4 bases at V and 6 bases at J, with 7 bases in the middle. The CDR3 nucleotides are TGTGCCAGTAGTAGCGCGGTCGAGCAGTACTTC. Amino acid sequence: CASSSAVEQYF.

The J gene is TRBJ1-4, the V gene TRBV10-3; TRBD1 might be the D (5 bases). The CDR3 consists of 18 residues. The ends were cut back, 3 bases at V and 0 bases at J, with 17 bases in the middle. Germline CDR1 reads ENHRY; CDR2 reads SYGVKD. The DNA of the CDR3 is TGTGCCATCAGTGACGGGACTGCGGGCCGGGCAACTAATGAAAAACTGTTTTTT. Its translation: CAISDGTAGRATNEKLFF.

The genes are TRBV5-4 and TRBJ1-2; no definite D call. V lost 0 bases to trimming and J lost 6 bases, with 9 bases between them. Germline V gene lookup returns CDR1 SGHNT and CDR2 YYREEE (reference sequence). The CDR3 totals 13 residues. CDR3 sequence reads: CASSLGARDGYTF. The DNA of the CDR3 is TGTGCCAGCAGCTTGGGGGCAAGAGATGGCTACACCTTC.

This clone was observed a few times. The J gene is TRBJ1-2, the V gene TRBV21-1; no check of the table's D call, TRBD1, against the DNA was made. TRBV21-1 is a listed pseudogene. The CDR3 loop spans 14 amino acids. CDR3 residues: CASSIRDRVGGYTF. CDR3 nucleotides: TGTGCCAGCAGCATCCGCGACAGGGTGGGTGGCTACACCTTC.

This rearrangement joins TRBV10-3 to TRBJ1-2, with D maybe TRBD1 (6 bases). V lost 3 bases and J lost 0, with 14 bases in between. Germline assignment: CDR1 ENHRY and CDR2 SYGVKD. The CDR3 extends over 16 amino acids. The CDR3 DNA sequence: TGTGCCATCAGTGACACGACAGGTTACCCTAACTATGGCTACACCTTC. This sequence encodes CAISDTTGYPNYGYTF.

The CDR3 DNA reads as TGTGCCAGCAGCCGGCTTGGGAGGGGGACAGATACGCAGTATTTT. It codes for CASSRLGRGTDTQYF. The genes are TRBV11-3 and TRBJ2-3, with D possibly being TRBD2 (7 bases). V was clipped by 5 bases and J by 3 bases, with 15 bases between them. CDR3 length: 15 residues. CDR1 is SGHNT, CDR2 YENEEA, per germline.

The chain links TRBV4-3 to TRBJ2-2, with TRBD1 matching 9 bases. CDR3 length: 16 residues. Germline-derived CDR1 and CDR2 are LGHNA and YSLEER. V shed 1 base and J 2 bases; nucleotides not matched to a gene: 2. The CDR3 DNA follows: TGCGCCAGCAGCCAAGGGACAGGGGTCAACACCGGGGAGCTGTTTTTT. Its protein is CASSQGTGVNTGELFF.

V gene TRBV6-1 combines with J gene TRBJ2-3; D not resolved. The V end was cut by 5 bases, the J end by 4 bases, with 10 bases between. The germline gives CDR1 MNHNS, CDR2 SASEGT. This CDR3 is built from 13 residues. The CDR3 spells CASSNGRSDTQYF. CDR3 nucleotides: TGTGCCAGCAGTAATGGTAGATCAGATACGCAGTATTTT.

The rearrangement links TRBV5-1 to TRBJ2-6; 10 bases are shared with TRBD1. V trimming: 2 bases; J trimming: 4 bases; junction bases outside the gene matches: 15. The CDR3 has 20 amino acids. Germline V gene sequence: CDR1 SGHRS, CDR2 YFSETQ. CDR3: CASSFRNRDRGGPGANVLTF. In DNA form, the CDR3 reads TGCGCCAGCAGCTTTAGGAACCGGGACAGGGGTGGGCCGGGGGCCAACGTCCTGACTTTC. The full variable domain, completed using reference TRBV5-1 and TRBJ2-6, is KAGVTQTPRYLIKTRGQQVTLSCSPISGHRSVSWYQQTPGQGLQFLFEYFSETQRNKGNFPGRFSGRQFSNSRSEMNVSTLELGDSALYLCASSFRNRDRGGPGANVLTFGAGSRLTVL.

The J gene is TRBJ1-4, the V gene TRBV2, with TRBD1 as a possible D gene (6 bases). In germline, CDR1 is SNHLY, CDR2 FYNNEI. The CDR3 contains 13 residues. Trimming pared 8 bases from V and 8 bases from J, leaving 15 bases between. Here the CDR3 reads CASGAEQGEKLFF. CDR3 sequence (DNA): TGTGCCAGCGGGGCCGAACAGGGAGAAAAACTGTTTTTT.

This chain joins TRBV5-8 and TRBJ2-3; the D gene is possibly TRBD1 (6 bases). The V end was cut by 2 bases, the J end by 5 bases, with 15 bases between. The CDR3 has 15 residues. Germline-derived CDR1 and CDR2 are SGHTS and YDEGEE. The CDR3 protein is CASSLATGPRDTQYF. The CDR3 DNA is TGTGCCAGCAGCTTAGCTACAGGGCCTCGAGATACGCAGTATTTT.

This chain links TRBV7-2 with TRBJ2-1, with 12 nucleotides matching TRBD2. This CDR3 has 17 amino acids. Germline CDR1 is SGHTA and CDR2 is FQGNSA. The V and J ends lost 1 base and 7 bases, in that order; junction bases with no gene match: 8. CDR3 coding DNA: TGTGCCAGCAGCTTAGGTCCTAGCGGGGGGGCGAATAATGAGCAGTTCTTC. It specifies CASSLGPSGGANNEQFF.

V gene TRBV4-1 combines with J gene TRBJ1-4; TRBD1 matches 7 bases. V gave up 1 base and J gave up 6 bases; unmatched junction bases: 2. The CDR3 has 14 residues. CDR1 and CDR2 (germline): MGHRA, YSYEKL. The CDR3 DNA is TGCGCCAGCAGCCAAGGGCAGGGGGATGAAAAACTGTTTTTT. Translation gives CASSQGQGDEKLFF.

The V gene is TRBV5-3, the J gene TRBJ2-3, with TRBD2 identical over 10 bases. TRBV5-3 is annotated as an ORF whose role is uncertain. The CDR3 is 19 amino acids. The V segment lost 0 bases and the J segment 1 base; nucleotides outside the gene matches: 11. This chain's CDR3 is CARSLVGLAEMVGTDTQYF. CDR3 DNA sequence: TGTGCCAGAAGCTTGGTCGGACTAGCGGAGATGGTGGGCACAGATACGCAGTATTTT.

The chain is built from TRBV5-4 and TRBJ2-5; D is ambiguous. The CDR3 consists of 15 residues. Germline CDR1 and CDR2: SGHNT and YYREEE (reference sequence). Deletions cut 3 bases from V and 1 base from J, with 13 bases between. CDR3 nucleotides: TGTGCCAGCAGCTCACCTCGAGGAGTCCAAGAGACCCAGTACTTC. It specifies CASSSPRGVQETQYF.

The chain has TRBV5-4 and TRBJ2-5; TRBD2 agrees at 13 bases. The CDR3 length is 15 residues. V was clipped by 4 bases and J by 2 bases; unmatched bases: 2. Per the germline V gene, CDR1 is SGHNT and CDR2 is YYREEE (reference sequence). The CDR3 loop is CASSEGLAGQETQYF. In DNA, the CDR3 is TGTGCCAGCAGCGAGGGACTAGCGGGGCAAGAGACCCAGTACTTC.

This chain uses TRBV9 with TRBJ2-2; 11 bases are a match to TRBD1. CDR3 length equals 18 residues. The germline V gene encodes CDR1 SGDLS and CDR2 YYNGEE. The V and J ends lost 3 bases and 0 bases, in that order; junction bases with no gene match: 7. The DNA of the CDR3 is TGTGCCAGCAGCGCTGGACAGGGGGCTACGTCGAACACCGGGGAGCTGTTTTTT. Translated, it gives CASSAGQGATSNTGELFF.

This clone showed up just once. The chain combines TRBV13 with TRBJ1-1; TRBD1 aligns across 8 bases. The CDR3 is 15 amino acids. CDR1 and CDR2 from the germline V gene are PRHDT and FYEKMQ (reference sequence). Germline trimming cut 4 bases from V and 3 bases from J; bases unmatched to any gene: 7. The DNA for the CDR3 is TGTGCCAGCAGCTCCCTTGGACAGGGCGACACTGAAGCTTTCTTT. Amino acids: CASSSLGQGDTEAFF.

V is TRBV6-5 and J is TRBJ1-1; D call uncertain. V was trimmed by 6 bases and J by 6 bases, leaving 14 bases between them. The CDR3 is made up of 13 amino acids. The V gene's germline CDR1 is MNHEY and CDR2 SVGAGI. The CDR3 nucleotides are TGTGCCAGCAGCCCCAGAGGTTCGGCTGAAGCTTTCTTT. It specifies CASSPRGSAEAFF.

The gene calls are TRBV7-8 and TRBJ1-2; 9 bases are a match to TRBD1. J lost 4 bases, V lost 5 bases, and 8 bases had no gene match. This CDR3 contains 15 residues. Germline CDR1 reads SGHVS; CDR2 reads FQNEAQ. CDR3 residues: CASSPYGTGTYGYTF. The CDR3 DNA follows: TGTGCCAGCAGCCCCTACGGGACAGGGACCTATGGCTACACCTTC. The whole variable domain, filled in from reference TRBV7-8 and TRBJ1-2, reads GAGVSQSPRYKVAKRGQDVALRCDPISGHVSLFWYQQALGQGPEFLTYFQNEAQLDKSGLPSDRFFAERPEGSVSTLKIQRTQQEDSAVYLCASSPYGTGTYGYTFGSGTRLTVV.

The V gene is TRBV4-3, the J gene TRBJ2-7; possibly TRBD1 for D (6 bases). Germline V gene lookup returns CDR1 LGHNA and CDR2 YSLEER. The CDR3 sequence is 15 residues long. Trimming took 1 base from V and 4 from J, leaving 14 bases between them. The chain's CDR3 is CASSQVRTALYEQYF. Here the CDR3 DNA reads TGCGCCAGCAGCCAAGTTCGGACAGCCCTGTACGAGCAGTACTTC.

The V and J genes are TRBV2 and TRBJ2-5, with 7 bases lining up with TRBD2. With V trimmed by 3 bases and J by 5 bases, 6 bases remained unmatched. CDR3 length: 14 residues. Germline values: CDR1 SNHLY, CDR2 FYNNEI. The CDR3 nucleotides are TGTGCCAGCAGTGATAGCGTGGGGGGGGAGACCCAGTACTTC. Its translation is CASSDSVGGETQYF. Combining the CDR3 with reference TRBV2 and TRBJ2-5 gives the whole variable domain EPEVTQTPSHQVTQMGQEVILRCVPISNHLYFYWYRQILGQKVEFLVSFYNNEISEKSEIFDDQFSVERPDGSNFTLKIRSTKLEDSAMYFCASSDSVGGETQYFGPGTRLLVL.

The chain employs TRBV10-3 and TRBJ2-5, with D tentatively TRBD1 (5 bases). Germline-derived CDR1 and CDR2 are ENHRY and SYGVKD. V lost 8 bases and J 0 bases, leaving 13 bases between the germline ends. The CDR3 has 14 amino acids. In DNA form, the CDR3 reads TGTGCCATCGGCCGGACAAGCTACCAAGAGACCCAGTACTTC. Translating gives CAIGRTSYQETQYF.

This chain connects TRBV20-1 to TRBJ1-2, with unresolved D. Germline V gene lookup returns CDR1 DFQATT and CDR2 SNEGSKA (reference sequence). This CDR3 has 11 residues. With 2 bases removed from V and 13 bases from J, the gap between germline ends came to 14 bases. The CDR3 DNA reads as TGCAGTGCTAGACCGCTTAGAGGAATCACCTTC. This gives the protein CSARPLRGITF.